The present T cell receptor beta chain was sequenced within a study of blood T cell repertoires in COVID-19. The method was immunoSEQ multiplex PCR; TCRdb's version includes in-frame clones alone and lacks a portion of them. The sample has 100,000 to 120,000 clones, around 89% seen once. V shed 2 bases and J shed 4 bases, with 13 bases lying between them. The CDR3 spans 14 residues. The germline gives CDR1 SGHTS, CDR2 YDEGEE. In its sample, this clone was seen a few times. J is TRBJ2-7 and V is TRBV5-8; D may be TRBD1 (6 bases). The sequence came from a woman aged 50 to 60 with acute or convalescent COVID-19. The source material was peripheral blood. Here the CDR3 DNA reads TGTGCCAGCAGCTTTGGGGGCGGTGGATACGAGCAGTACTTC. This gives the protein CASSFGGGGYEQYF.